This T cell receptor beta chain originates from a study of blood T cell repertoires in COVID-19. Study-wide background: Some COVID-19 samples were acute and others convalescent; all came from the United States, Italy and Spain. Sources were T cells, B-cell-depleted T cells, or PBMCs; the material itself was cDNA or gDNA.

Clones were sequenced by immunoSEQ multiplex PCR, and TCRdb holds only the in-frame ones, with some missing. The table has hundreds of thousands of clones, about 93% seen once. Trimming cost V 0 bases and J 1 base, with 8 bases left between them. CDR1 and CDR2 (germline): SGHDT, YYEEEE. There are 16 residues in the CDR3. The chain links TRBV5-6 to TRBJ2-6; D ambiguous. Sequencing used peripheral blood. The clonotype was recovered from a woman in her late teens or twenties who had recovered from COVID-19. The CDR3 sequence is CASSLAGLSGANVLTF. Here the CDR3 DNA reads TGTGCCAGCAGCTTGGCCGGTCTTTCTGGGGCCAACGTCCTGACTTTC.